These T cell receptor beta chains were read from a single sample in a study of shared clonotypes between healthy human individuals. Sequenced by immunoSEQ multiplex PCR; TCRdb stores in-frame clones only, minus some. The data contain about 2 million clones, about 95% of them singletons. The sample was naive CD8+ T cells sorted from blood. Receptor source: a man between 18 and 35 years old in good health. Both conserved end residues are part of each CDR3. Each record gives: V gene, J gene, clone size, D gene, CDR3 protein, CDR3 DNA. The D gene is left open where the match is weak. Clone size is stated in some rows and not others, as once, few, many or a class when expanded.

>TRBV6-1|TRBJ2-7|-|-
CASSARFWVVASEQYF
TGTGCCAGCAGTGCCCGCTTTTGGGTGGTAGCATCCGAGCAGTACTTC
>TRBV11-3|TRBJ2-2|-|TRBD2
CASSLSRGGTTGELFF
TGTGCCAGCAGCTTATCACGGGGGGGGACCACCGGGGAGCTGTTTTTT
>TRBV19|TRBJ2-1|-|-
CASSIGPSPYNEQFF
TGTGCCAGTAGTATCGGCCCTAGTCCCTACAATGAGCAGTTCTTC
>TRBV4-1|TRBJ2-7|once|-
CASSQGQGIDEQYF
TGCGCCAGCAGCCAAGGTCAGGGGATCGACGAGCAGTACTTC
>TRBV9|TRBJ2-1|-|TRBD1
CASSVAFGTDNEQFF
TGTGCCAGCAGCGTAGCCTTCGGGACAGACAATGAGCAGTTCTTC
>TRBV29-1|TRBJ1-1|-|-
CSVEPPWRGLEYTEAFF
TGCAGCGTTGAACCGCCATGGCGGGGTTTGGAATACACTGAAGCTTTCTTT
>TRBV7-9|TRBJ2-5|-|-
CASSLGEAGEETQYF
TGTGCCAGCAGCTTAGGGGAAGCAGGGGAAGAGACCCAGTACTTC
>TRBV27|TRBJ2-1|-|TRBD2
CASSPWEGGALNEQFF
TGTGCCAGCTCTCCCTGGGAGGGCGGGGCCCTCAATGAGCAGTTCTTC
>TRBV7-9|TRBJ2-7|-|-
CASSSPGQGFFHEQYF
TGTGCCAGCAGCTCACCTGGGCAGGGTTTTTTCCACGAGCAGTACTTC
>TRBV14|TRBJ2-2|-|TRBD1
CASRLSGTGAGELFF
TGTGCCAGCAGGTTAAGCGGGACAGGGGCCGGGGAGCTGTTTTTT
>TRBV2|TRBJ2-7|-|TRBD2
CTSSALAGDSYEQYF
TGTACCAGCAGTGCGCTAGCGGGGGACTCCTACGAGCAGTACTTC
>TRBV20-1|TRBJ2-5|-|-
CSAETQETQYF
TGCAGTGCTGAGACTCAAGAGACCCAGTACTTC
>TRBV4-1|TRBJ2-7|-|TRBD2
CASASGITGTYEQYF
TGCGCCTCGGCTAGCGGGATTACAGGGACCTACGAGCAGTACTTC
>TRBV27|TRBJ2-7|-|-
CASSFSPTGARGSPYEQYF
TGTGCCAGCAGTTTCTCACCGACAGGGGCGCGGGGGAGTCCCTACGAGCAGTACTTC
>TRBV29-1|TRBJ1-2|-|-
CSVDLQDAPNYGYTF
TGCAGCGTTGACTTACAGGACGCGCCTAACTATGGCTACACCTTC
>TRBV5-8|TRBJ2-7|-|-
CASSFLRGSYEQYF
TGTGCCAGCAGCTTTCTTCGGGGCTCCTACGAGCAGTACTTC
>TRBV29-1|TRBJ2-3|-|TRBD2
CSVAGTSGGEVISTDTQYF
TGCAGCGTTGCCGGGACTAGCGGGGGGGAGGTCATCAGCACAGATACGCAGTATTTT
>TRBV30|TRBJ1-6|-|-
CAWSMDSVSYNSPLHF
TGTGCCTGGAGCATGGACAGCGTTTCCTATAATTCACCCCTCCACTTT
>TRBV7-9|TRBJ2-7|-|-
CASSSQGPGYEQYF
TGTGCCAGCAGCTCGCAGGGCCCCGGCTACGAGCAGTACTTC
>TRBV11-2|TRBJ2-7|-|TRBD2
CASSHPGGRASYEQYF
TGTGCCAGCAGCCATCCGGGGGGGCGAGCATCCTACGAGCAGTACTTC
>TRBV15|TRBJ2-5|-|-
CATSTVAEAETQYF
TGTGCCACCAGCACGGTAGCGGAAGCGGAGACCCAGTACTTC
>TRBV7-2|TRBJ2-2|-|-
CASSSDHTGELFF
TGTGCCAGCAGCTCGGATCACACCGGGGAGCTGTTTTTT
>TRBV15|TRBJ2-2|-|TRBD1
CATSGTEGTGELFF
TGTGCCACCTCCGGGACAGAGGGCACCGGGGAGCTGTTTTTT
>TRBV11-2|TRBJ2-7|-|-
CASSRGAAEQYF
TGTGCCAGCAGCAGAGGGGCGGCCGAGCAGTACTTC
>TRBV6-5|TRBJ2-1|-|-
CASSLQGYNEQFF
TGTGCCAGCAGTTTACAGGGTTACAATGAGCAGTTCTTC
>TRBV7-3|TRBJ2-1|-|-
CASSLEGMREQFF
TGTGCCAGCAGCTTAGAGGGTATGAGGGAGCAGTTCTTC